Listed below are T cell receptor beta chains from one sample, sequenced in a study of shared clonotypes between healthy human individuals. Clones were sequenced by immunoSEQ multiplex PCR, and TCRdb holds only the in-frame ones, with some missing. The repertoire holds some 2,500,000 clones, roughly 93% seen once, with 0.36% in the top ten. Sequencing used naive CD4+ T cells from PBMCs. All receptors come from a man aged 18 to 35 in good health. Some clones in this sample may be carry-over from other donors' samples. The CDR3 runs from the conserved cysteine through the conserved F or W. A D gene is named only where the DNA matches it firmly. Only some rows state a clone size, as once, few, many or a class for expanded clones.

d_gene	v_gene	abundance	j_gene	CDR3aa	CDR3nt
NA	TRBV28	NA	TRBJ2-3	CASRPTGTPNTQYF	TGTGCCAGCAGACCTACGGGGACCCCCAATACGCAGTATTTT
NA	TRBV7-2	NA	TRBJ1-2	CASSQDGTERYGYTF	TGTGCCAGCAGCCAAGATGGGACGGAAAGATATGGCTACACCTTC
TRBD2	TRBV5-1	NA	TRBJ2-7	CASSLEREPREQYF	TGCGCCAGCAGCTTAGAGCGGGAGCCACGCGAGCAGTACTTC
NA	TRBV5-1	NA	TRBJ2-2	CASSLRAENTGELFF	TGCGCCAGCAGCCTCCGGGCAGAAAACACCGGGGAGCTGTTTTTT
TRBD2	TRBV6-5	NA	TRBJ2-3	CASSSPGLAPDTQYF	TGTGCCAGCAGTTCTCCGGGACTAGCGCCAGATACGCAGTATTTT
NA	TRBV6-5	NA	TRBJ1-1	CASSYSSGLNTEAFF	TGTGCCAGCAGTTACTCGTCGGGGCTGAACACTGAAGCTTTCTTT
TRBD2	TRBV6-1	NA	TRBJ2-1	CASRVAGVSEQFF	TGTGCCAGCAGAGTAGCGGGAGTTAGTGAGCAGTTCTTC
TRBD1	TRBV4-2	NA	TRBJ2-4	CASSRGTGVNIQYF	TGTGCCAGCAGTCGTGGGACAGGGGTTAACATTCAGTACTTC
NA	TRBV18	NA	TRBJ1-2	CASSPSGGGLSYGYTF	TGTGCCAGCTCACCATCTGGGGGGGGGCTCAGCTATGGCTACACCTTC
NA	TRBV30	NA	TRBJ1-2	CAWSVLGRGGYTF	TGTGCCTGGAGTGTTCTAGGGAGGGGTGGCTACACCTTC
NA	TRBV5-1	NA	TRBJ2-5	CASSPGASVVETQYF	TGCGCCAGCAGCCCAGGGGCTAGCGTCGTGGAGACCCAGTACTTC
NA	TRBV7-9	NA	TRBJ2-1	CASSGYDEQFF	TGTGCCAGCAGCGGATACGATGAGCAGTTCTTC
NA	TRBV6-1	NA	TRBJ2-7	CASSEGFERSEQYF	TGTGCCAGCAGTGAAGGGTTTGAGCGAAGCGAGCAGTACTTC
TRBD2	TRBV4-1	NA	TRBJ2-3	CASSPSKLAGATDTQYF	TGCGCCAGCAGCCCGTCAAAACTAGCGGGAGCGACAGATACGCAGTATTTT
NA	TRBV5-1	NA	TRBJ1-3	CASSLVGTALAGNTIYF	TGCGCCAGCAGCTTGGTAGGGACGGCGCTCGCCGGAAACACCATATATTTT
NA	TRBV29-1	NA	TRBJ1-5	CSAGPGLYQPQHF	TGCAGCGCCGGTCCGGGACTTTATCAGCCCCAGCATTTT
TRBD1	TRBV2	NA	TRBJ1-5	CASRAGTGSSNQPQHF	TGTGCCAGCAGAGCCGGGACAGGGTCGAGCAATCAGCCCCAGCATTTT
NA	TRBV28	NA	TRBJ2-7	CASSLRGYEQYF	TGTGCCAGCAGTCTTAGGGGCTACGAGCAGTACTTC
NA	TRBV11-1	NA	TRBJ2-5	CASSTGVQETQYF	TGTGCCAGCAGCACCGGGGTTCAAGAGACCCAGTACTTC
NA	TRBV6-1	once	TRBJ2-7	CASRPDLPYEQYF	TGTGCCAGCAGACCGGACTTACCCTACGAGCAGTACTTC
TRBD1	TRBV6-1	NA	TRBJ1-3	CASTRQGGEGNTIYF	TGTGCCAGCACCAGACAGGGAGGAGAGGGAAACACCATATATTTT
NA	TRBV5-1	NA	TRBJ2-3	CASSPAGGTDTQYF	TGCGCCAGCAGCCCAGCGGGCGGCACAGATACGCAGTATTTT
NA	TRBV28	NA	TRBJ2-2	CASSFGLITGELFF	TGTGCCAGCAGTTTCGGGCTAATAACCGGGGAGCTGTTTTTT
NA	TRBV19	NA	TRBJ1-2	CASSIRDSNYGYTF	TGTGCCAGTAGTATTCGTGACAGTAACTATGGCTACACCTTC